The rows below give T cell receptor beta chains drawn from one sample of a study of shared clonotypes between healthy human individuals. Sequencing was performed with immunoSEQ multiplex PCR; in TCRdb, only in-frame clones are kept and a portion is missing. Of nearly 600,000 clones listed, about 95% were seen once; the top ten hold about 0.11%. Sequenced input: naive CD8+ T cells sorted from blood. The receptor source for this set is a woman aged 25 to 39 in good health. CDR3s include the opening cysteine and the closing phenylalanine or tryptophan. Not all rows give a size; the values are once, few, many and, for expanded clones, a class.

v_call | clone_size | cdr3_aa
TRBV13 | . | CASSLGTSGDVGNEQFF
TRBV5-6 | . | CASSFMVSGYTGELFF
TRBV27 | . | CASSLSAGEKQETQYF
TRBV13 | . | CASSFTGTSAYEQYF
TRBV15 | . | CATSESGSGNQPQHF
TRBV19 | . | CASSIGGGGDTQYF
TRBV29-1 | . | CSVEGTSGRSSGDEQYF
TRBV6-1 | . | CASSEARRGRGRAQFF
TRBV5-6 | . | CASSFGPEQYF
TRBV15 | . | CATSGGLAGAYEQYF
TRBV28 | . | CASSSTRLLGFGEAFF
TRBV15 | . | CATSRDDSGLAGGTDTQYF
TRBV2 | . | CASSPATAFSGNTIYF
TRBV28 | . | CASSVGGRTGELFF
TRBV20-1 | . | CSLTSGYGQYF
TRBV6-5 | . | CASSYSAGNYGYTF
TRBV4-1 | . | CASSAPGLAENIQYF
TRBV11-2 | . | CASSFSSNEQFF
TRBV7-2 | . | CASSLTSREQYF
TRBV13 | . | CASELAGITGELFF
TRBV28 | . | CASRKGPTYEQYF
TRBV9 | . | CASSLEGVPDTQYF
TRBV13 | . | CASSLRSGAETQYF
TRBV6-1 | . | CASSQGYTSTDTQYF
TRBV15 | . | CATSTSRTVNYEQYF
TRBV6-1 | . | CASSEAHAGIFYGYTF
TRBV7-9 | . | CASSVIETQYF
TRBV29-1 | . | CSVSPSAGGTHEQFF
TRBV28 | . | CASSLAGPITDTQYF
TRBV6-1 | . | CASSERRGPNTEAFF
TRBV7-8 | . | CASSLWAGANTGELFF
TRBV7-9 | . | CASSLEQGARLAGELFF
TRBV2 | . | CASSEEGGRSDTQYF
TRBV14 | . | CASSGRDVSSYEQYF
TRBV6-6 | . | CASSQGLAITGELFF
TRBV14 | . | CASRNSRTLQETQYF
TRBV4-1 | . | CASSQGRGNQPQHF
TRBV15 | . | CATSNRGPGNTIYF
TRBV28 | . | CASRKREGSASTDTQYF
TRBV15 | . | CATSRPDRGTSYEQYF
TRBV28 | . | CASSLMGSYNEQFF
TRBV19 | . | CATQVVAGGPDEQFF
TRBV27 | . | CASKTGQSSYEQYF
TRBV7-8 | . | CASSLEAGDFTDTQYF
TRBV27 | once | CASTHGTSGNNEQFF
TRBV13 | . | CASSSLGGGDYEQYF
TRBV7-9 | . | CASRREGLGQGYEQYF
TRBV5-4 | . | CASSVTSYHEQFF
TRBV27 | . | CASSWGLAGIGELFF
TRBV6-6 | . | CASSPDAYEQYF
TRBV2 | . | CASRDLAGGTDTQYF
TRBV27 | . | CASRGRDEQFF
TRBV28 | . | CASSFPPGLAGGISYNEQFF
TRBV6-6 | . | CASSYPGQGVETQYF
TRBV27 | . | CASLAGPNTEAFF